The clone carrying this T cell receptor (beta chain) was detected ten times or more. V shed 4 bases and J shed 6 bases, with 9 bases lying between them. This CDR3 has 12 amino acids. Germline CDR1 reads LGHDT; CDR2 reads YNNKEL (reference sequence). The data derive from a study of neurological immune-mediated disorders. 2 million PBMCs stored at -80 C were the source of the unsorted libraries. The authors produced cDNA by 5'RACE using 10-nucleotide random UMIs. TCRdb analysed the 5' RACE reads with MiXCR anew, one entry per CDR3 protein. The sample records roughly 66,000 distinct CDR3 sequences, 4.8% being singletons.

The TCR sequence derives from a woman aged 70-85 years with multiple sclerosis. Sequencing input: PBMCs. This chain connects TRBV3-1 to TRBJ1-2, with TRBD1 as a possible D gene (6 bases). The CDR3 coding sequence is TGTGCCAGCAGCCGGACAGTGGATGGCTACACCTTC. Amino acid sequence: CASSRTVDGYTF.